This TCR beta chain emerged from a study of T-cell reconstitution after alpha-beta-depleted transplantation in children. Study-wide results and limits: One year after transplant, T-cell counts and diversity came mostly from newly produced T cells. Several hundred expanded graft clones reportedly gave rise to the alpha-beta T cells present about two months after transplant. Some patients' high day-60 TCRbeta diversity was traced to surviving recipient T cells and thymic progenitors.

In regard to this clonotype: Its antigen is undetermined.

Trimming removed 2 bases at V and 8 bases at J, with 13 bases between. Germline CDR1 is SGHDT and CDR2 is YYEEEE. This CDR3 region has 14 residues. Unique molecular identifiers were used in preparing the TCRbeta library. TCRdb re-derived calls from the PCR reads in MiXCR, one entry per CDR3 protein. The sample lists about 250,000 distinct CDR3 sequences; under 30% were seen once. The TCR sequence derives from a female patient aged 2-9 years who had a stem cell transplant for congenital amegakaryocytic thrombocytopenia, so the T cells may come from the graft donor. V usage is TRBV5-6 and J usage is TRBJ1-4, with D possibly being TRBD1 (6 bases). The input for sequencing was PBMCs, mostly from graft donor cells, taken 360 days after TCRalphabeta/CD19-depleted stem cell transplant. The CDR3 region is CASSLGGPFEKLFF. CDR3 sequence (DNA): TGTGCCAGCAGCTTAGGGGGTCCCTTCGAAAAACTGTTTTTT.